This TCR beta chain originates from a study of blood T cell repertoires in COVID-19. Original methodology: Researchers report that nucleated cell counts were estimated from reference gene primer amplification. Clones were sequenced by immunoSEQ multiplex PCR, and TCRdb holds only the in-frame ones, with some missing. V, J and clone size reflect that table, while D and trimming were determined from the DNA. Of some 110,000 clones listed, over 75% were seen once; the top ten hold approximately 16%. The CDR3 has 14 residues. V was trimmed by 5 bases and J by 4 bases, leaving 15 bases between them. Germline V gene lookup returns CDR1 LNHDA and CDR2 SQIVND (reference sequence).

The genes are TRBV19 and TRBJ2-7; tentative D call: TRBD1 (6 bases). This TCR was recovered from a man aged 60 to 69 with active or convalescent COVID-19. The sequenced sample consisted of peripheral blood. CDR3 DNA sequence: TGTGCCAGTAGTCTAACGACAGGAGCTTACGAGCAGTACTTC. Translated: CASSLTTGAYEQYF.